This T cell receptor (beta chain) is from a study of OX40 agonist ivuxolimab in advanced cancers. Sequencing was performed with immunoSEQ multiplex PCR; in TCRdb, only in-frame clones are kept and a portion is missing. This table has some 74,000 clones, roughly 86% appearing once. The V and J ends lost 4 bases and 2 bases respectively, with 9 bases between them. CDR1 MNHEY and CDR2 SMNVEV come from the germline V gene (reference sequence). The CDR3 covers 14 residues. V and J are TRBV27 and TRBJ2-1, with D possibly TRBD2 on 5 matching bases. The sequence derives from an adult with an advanced solid tumor such as melanoma, head and neck, liver or kidney cancer. The source was CD4+ or CD8+ T cells sorted from blood, collected in a trial of the OX40 agonist ivuxolimab. DNA of the CDR3: TGTGCCAGCAGTTCACTAGTCACCTACAATGAGCAGTTCTTC. Translating it yields CASSSLVTYNEQFF.